Listed here are 5 T cell receptor beta chains from one sample, sequenced in a study of shared clonotypes between healthy human individuals. Some clones are missing from TCRdb's copy, which holds only in-frame ones; the method was immunoSEQ multiplex PCR. The sample contains roughly 2.2 million clones, more than 80% of which appear only once. The material sequenced was naive CD4+ T cells from PBMCs. Described subset: CD45RA+ positively selected. The source of these receptors is a man aged 18 to 30 in good health. Some clones in this sample may be carry-over from other donors' samples.

The genes are TRBV28 and TRBJ2-3; D not resolved. The CDR3 runs to 16 residues. The V end lost 9 bases, the J end lost 5 bases, and 24 bases lay between the germline ends. The germline V gene encodes CDR1 MDHEN and CDR2 SYDVKM. The CDR3 spells CASRPSLSGVGDTQYF. The CDR3 DNA follows: TGTGCCAGTCGCCCGTCACTCAGTGGAGTAGGAGATACGCAGTATTTT.

The chain uses TRBV4-1 and TRBJ2-2; D uncertain. V gave up 6 bases and J gave up 8 bases, with 19 bases separating them. This CDR3 contains 15 residues. The V gene's germline CDR1 is MGHRA and CDR2 YSYEKL. The CDR3 loop is CASRGPSVPPGELFF. CDR3 DNA: TGCGCCAGCAGGGGCCCATCCGTCCCCCCAGGGGAGCTGTTTTTT.

The chain links TRBV18 to TRBJ1-2; 10 nucleotides line up with TRBD1. The germline CDR1 and CDR2 sequences are KGHSH and LQKENI. The length of the CDR3 is 14 residues. The junction had 3 bases not matched to a gene; V was cut back by 2 bases and J by 6 bases. CDR3 amino acids: CASSPGTGVNGYTF. CDR3 DNA sequence: TGTGCCAGCTCACCAGGGACAGGGGTTAATGGCTACACCTTC.

The chain links TRBV18 to TRBJ1-3, with 8 bases identical to TRBD1. V shed 3 bases, J shed 0 bases, and the junction held 7 bases outside the gene matches. The CDR3 is 17 amino acids. The germline CDR1 and CDR2 sequences are KGHSH and LQKENI. CDR3 amino acids: CASSPFRQGPSGNTIYF. The DNA of the CDR3 is TGTGCCAGCTCACCCTTTCGACAGGGGCCCTCTGGAAACACCATATATTTT.

The chain carries TRBV5-1 and TRBJ2-1; TRBD2 matches at 9 bases. The germline CDR1 and CDR2 sequences are SGHRS and YFSETQ. The CDR3 covers 15 residues. The J segment lost 3 bases and the V segment lost 6 bases, leaving 7 bases of the junction unmatched. In nucleotides, the CDR3 is TGCGCCAGCACCCCCAGTAGCGGGAGCTACAATGAGCAGTTCTTC. Its protein is CASTPSSGSYNEQFF.